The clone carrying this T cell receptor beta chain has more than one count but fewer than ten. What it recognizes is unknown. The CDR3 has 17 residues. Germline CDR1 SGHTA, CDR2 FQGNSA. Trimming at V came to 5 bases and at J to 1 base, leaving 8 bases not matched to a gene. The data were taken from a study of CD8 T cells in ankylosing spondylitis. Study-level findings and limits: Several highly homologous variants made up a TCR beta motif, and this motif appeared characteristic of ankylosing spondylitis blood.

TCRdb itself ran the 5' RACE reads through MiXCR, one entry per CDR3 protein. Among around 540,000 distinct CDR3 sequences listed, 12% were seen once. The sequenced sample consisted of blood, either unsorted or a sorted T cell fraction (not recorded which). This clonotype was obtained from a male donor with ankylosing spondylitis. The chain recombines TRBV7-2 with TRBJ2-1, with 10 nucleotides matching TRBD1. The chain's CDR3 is CASSHRQGAQSYNEQFF. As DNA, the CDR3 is TGTGCCAGCAGCCACCGACAGGGGGCACAGTCCTACAATGAGCAGTTCTTC.